Sequencing of this T cell receptor (beta chain) was carried out in a study of T cell responses to AZD1222 COVID-19 vaccine. General study points: Donor demographics were predominantly white British with a female majority; clonal diversity may be underestimated. An increase in Spike-specific TCR breadth and depth was observed after two AZD1222 doses.

The CDR3 has 17 residues. Trimming removed 6 bases from V and 1 base from J; junction bases left unmatched: 11. From germline, CDR1 is MDHEN and CDR2 SYDVKM. TCRdb keeps only in-frame clones here, not all; method: immunoSEQ multiplex PCR. The repertoire holds some 150,000 clones, with just over 90% as singletons. As for this clone: Antigen: not known.

The chain couples TRBV28 to TRBJ2-3; 9 bases are a match to TRBD2. This receptor was taken from an adult in good health. Sequenced material: peripheral blood, taken on day 0 of AZD1222 vaccination. The CDR3 is CASRGASGALGTDTQYF. The CDR3, as DNA: TGTGCCAGCAGGGGGGCTAGCGGGGCTCTAGGCACAGATACGCAGTATTTT.